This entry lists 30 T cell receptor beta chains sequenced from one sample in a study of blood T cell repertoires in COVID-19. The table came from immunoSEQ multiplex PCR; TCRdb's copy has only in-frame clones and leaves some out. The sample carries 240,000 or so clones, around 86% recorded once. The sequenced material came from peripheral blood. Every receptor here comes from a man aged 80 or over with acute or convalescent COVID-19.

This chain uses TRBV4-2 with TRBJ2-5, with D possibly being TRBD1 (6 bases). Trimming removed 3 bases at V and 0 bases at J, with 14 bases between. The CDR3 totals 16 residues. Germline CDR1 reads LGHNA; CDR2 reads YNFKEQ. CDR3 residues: CASSQTDRDHQETQYF. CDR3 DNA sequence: TGTGCCAGCAGCCAGACGGACAGAGACCACCAAGAGACCCAGTACTTC.

This CDR3 reads CATSRGLGQGARFEQFF. The CDR3 region has the DNA TGTGCCACCAGCAGAGGCTTAGGTCAGGGGGCGCGTTTTGAGCAGTTCTTC. The chain has TRBV15 and TRBJ2-1; 8 positions agree with TRBD1. In germline, CDR1 is LNHNV, CDR2 YYDKDF (reference sequence). With V trimmed by 1 base and J by 9 bases, 14 bases remained unmatched. The CDR3 length is 17 residues.

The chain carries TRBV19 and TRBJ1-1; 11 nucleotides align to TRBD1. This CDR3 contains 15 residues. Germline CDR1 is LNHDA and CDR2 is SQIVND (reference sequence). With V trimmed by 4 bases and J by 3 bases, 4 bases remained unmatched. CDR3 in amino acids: CASSNPDRGHTEAFF. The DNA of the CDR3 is TGTGCCAGTAGTAACCCGGACAGGGGGCACACTGAAGCTTTCTTT.

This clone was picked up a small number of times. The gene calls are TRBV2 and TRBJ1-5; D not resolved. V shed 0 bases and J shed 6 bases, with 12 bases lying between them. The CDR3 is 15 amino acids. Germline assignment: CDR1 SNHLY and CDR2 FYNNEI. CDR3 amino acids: CASSEARERSQPQHF. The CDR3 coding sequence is TGTGCCAGCAGTGAAGCACGGGAGAGATCTCAGCCCCAGCATTTT.

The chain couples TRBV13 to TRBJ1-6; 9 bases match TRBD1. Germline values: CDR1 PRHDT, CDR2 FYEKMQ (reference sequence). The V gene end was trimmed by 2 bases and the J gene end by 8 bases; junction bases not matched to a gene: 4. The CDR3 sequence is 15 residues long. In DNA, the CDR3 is TGTGCCAGCAGCTTAACCGGGACAGGGTATTCACCCCTCCACTTT. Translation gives CASSLTGTGYSPLHF. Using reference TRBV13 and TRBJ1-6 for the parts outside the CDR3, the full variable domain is AAGVIQSPRHLIKEKRETATLKCYPIPRHDTVYWYQQGPGQDPQFLISFYEKMQSDKGSIPDRFSAQQFSDYHSELNMSSLELGDSALYFCASSLTGTGYSPLHFGNGTRLTVT.

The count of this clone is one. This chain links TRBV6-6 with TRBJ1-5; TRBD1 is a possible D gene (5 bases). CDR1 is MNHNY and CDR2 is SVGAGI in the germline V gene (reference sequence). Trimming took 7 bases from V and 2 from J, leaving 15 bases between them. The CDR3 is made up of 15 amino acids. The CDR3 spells CASTPQGMGNQPQHF. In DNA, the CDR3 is TGTGCCAGCACCCCCCAGGGAATGGGCAATCAGCCCCAGCATTTT.

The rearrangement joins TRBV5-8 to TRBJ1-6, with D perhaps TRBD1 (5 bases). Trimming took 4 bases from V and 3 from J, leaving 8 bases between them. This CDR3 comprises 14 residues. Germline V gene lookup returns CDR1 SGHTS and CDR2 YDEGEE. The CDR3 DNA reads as TGTGCCAGCAGCGGGGGGAACTATAATTCACCCCTCCACTTT. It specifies CASSGGNYNSPLHF.

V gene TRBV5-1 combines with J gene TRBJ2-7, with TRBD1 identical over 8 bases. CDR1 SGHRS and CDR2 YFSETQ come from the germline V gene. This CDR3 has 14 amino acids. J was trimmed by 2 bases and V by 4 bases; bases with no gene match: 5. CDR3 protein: CASSAQGATYEQYF. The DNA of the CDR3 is TGCGCCAGCAGCGCCCAGGGGGCGACCTACGAGCAGTACTTC.

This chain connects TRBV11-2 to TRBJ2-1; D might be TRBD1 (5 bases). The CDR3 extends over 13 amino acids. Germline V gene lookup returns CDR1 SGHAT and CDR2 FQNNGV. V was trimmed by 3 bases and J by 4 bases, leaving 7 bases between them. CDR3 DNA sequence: TGTGCCAGCAGCTTTAACAGGTACAATGAGCAGTTCTTC. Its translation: CASSFNRYNEQFF.

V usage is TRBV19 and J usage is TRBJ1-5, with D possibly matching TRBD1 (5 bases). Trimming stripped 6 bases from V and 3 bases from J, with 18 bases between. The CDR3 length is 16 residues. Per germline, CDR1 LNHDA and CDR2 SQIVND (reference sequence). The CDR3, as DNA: TGTGCCAGTAGCTCAGGGAATCCAGGCCCCAATCAGCCCCAGCATTTT. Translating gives CASSSGNPGPNQPQHF.

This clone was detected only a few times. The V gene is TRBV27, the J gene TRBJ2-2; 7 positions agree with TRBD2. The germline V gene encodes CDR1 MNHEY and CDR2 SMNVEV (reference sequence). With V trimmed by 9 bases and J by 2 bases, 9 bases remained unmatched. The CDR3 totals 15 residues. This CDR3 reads CASRSAGANTGELFF. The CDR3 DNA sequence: TGTGCCAGTAGATCGGCGGGAGCAAACACCGGGGAGCTGTTTTTT.

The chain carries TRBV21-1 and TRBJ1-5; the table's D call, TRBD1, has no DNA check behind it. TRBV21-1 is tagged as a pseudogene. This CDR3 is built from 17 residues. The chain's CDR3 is CASSKEQTRVYNQPQHF. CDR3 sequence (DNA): TGTGCCAGCAGCAAAGAACAAACCAGGGTATACAATCAGCCCCAGCATTTT.

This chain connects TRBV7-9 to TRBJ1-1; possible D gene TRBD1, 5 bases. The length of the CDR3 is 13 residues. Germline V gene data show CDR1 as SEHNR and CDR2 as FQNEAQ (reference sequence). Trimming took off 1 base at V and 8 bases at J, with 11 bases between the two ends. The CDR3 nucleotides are TGTGCCAGCAGCTTAGTGGACATTAGAGAAGCTTTCTTT. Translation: CASSLVDIREAFF.

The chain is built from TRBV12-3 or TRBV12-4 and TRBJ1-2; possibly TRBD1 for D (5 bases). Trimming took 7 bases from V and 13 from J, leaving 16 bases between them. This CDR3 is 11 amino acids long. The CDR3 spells CASKREGPSTF. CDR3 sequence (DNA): TGTGCCAGCAAAAGGGAGGGGCCTAGCACCTTC.

The CDR3 protein is CASRPTGVGTEAFF. The CDR3 bases are TGTGCCAGCAGGCCTACAGGGGTCGGCACTGAAGCTTTCTTT. The chain is built from TRBV2 and TRBJ1-1, with 7 positions matching TRBD1. CDR3 length: 14 residues. V lost 6 bases, J lost 4 bases, and 8 bases stayed unmatched. The germline V gene has CDR1 SNHLY and CDR2 FYNNEI.

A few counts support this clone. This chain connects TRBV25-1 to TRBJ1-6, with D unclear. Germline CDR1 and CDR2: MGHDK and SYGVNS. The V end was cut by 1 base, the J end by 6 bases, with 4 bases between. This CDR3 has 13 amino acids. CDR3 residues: CASSESVNSPLHF. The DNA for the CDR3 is TGTGCCAGCAGTGAATCAGTTAATTCACCCCTCCACTTT.

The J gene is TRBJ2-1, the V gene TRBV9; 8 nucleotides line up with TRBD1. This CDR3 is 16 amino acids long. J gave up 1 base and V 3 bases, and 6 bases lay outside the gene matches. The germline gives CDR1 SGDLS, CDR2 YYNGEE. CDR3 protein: CASSGTQGASYNEQFF. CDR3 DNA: TGTGCCAGCAGCGGAACCCAGGGGGCTTCCTACAATGAGCAGTTCTTC.

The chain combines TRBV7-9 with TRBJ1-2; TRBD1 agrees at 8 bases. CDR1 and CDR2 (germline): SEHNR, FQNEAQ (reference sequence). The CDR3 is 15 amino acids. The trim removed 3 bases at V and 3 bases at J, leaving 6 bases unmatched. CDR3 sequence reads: CASSFGQGVHYGYTF. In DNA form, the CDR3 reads TGTGCCAGCAGCTTTGGACAGGGAGTTCACTATGGCTACACCTTC.

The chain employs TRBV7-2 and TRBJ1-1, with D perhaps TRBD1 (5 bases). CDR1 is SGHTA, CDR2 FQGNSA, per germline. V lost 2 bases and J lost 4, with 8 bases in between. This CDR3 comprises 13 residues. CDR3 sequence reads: CASSLSRGTEAFF. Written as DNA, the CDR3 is TGTGCCAGCAGCTTATCAAGGGGCACTGAAGCTTTCTTT. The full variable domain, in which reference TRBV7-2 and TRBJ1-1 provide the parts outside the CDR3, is GAGVSQSPSNKVTEKGKDVELRCDPISGHTALYWYRQSLGQGLEFLIYFQGNSAPDKSGLPSDRFSAERTGGSVSTLTIQRTQQEDSAVYLCASSLSRGTEAFFGQGTRLTVV.

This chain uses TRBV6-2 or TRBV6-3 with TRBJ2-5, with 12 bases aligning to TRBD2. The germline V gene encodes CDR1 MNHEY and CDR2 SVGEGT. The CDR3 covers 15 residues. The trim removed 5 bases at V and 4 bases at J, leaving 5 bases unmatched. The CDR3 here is CASSHLAGGRETQYF. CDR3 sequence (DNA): TGTGCCAGCAGTCATCTAGCGGGGGGGCGAGAGACCCAGTACTTC.

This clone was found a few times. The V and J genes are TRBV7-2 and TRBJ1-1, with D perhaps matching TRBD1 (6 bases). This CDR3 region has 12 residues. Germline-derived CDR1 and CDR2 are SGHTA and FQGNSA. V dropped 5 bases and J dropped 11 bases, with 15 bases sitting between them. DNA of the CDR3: TGTGCCAGCAGCCCCCCTCAGGGGCGCGCTTTCTTT. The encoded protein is CASSPPQGRAFF.

This CDR3 is CASSSTGGSRKLFF. The CDR3 nucleotides are TGTGCCAGCAGTTCCACAGGGGGTAGTAGGAAACTGTTTTTT. The chain combines TRBV27 with TRBJ1-4; TRBD1 matches at 8 bases. This CDR3 has 14 residues. Per the germline V gene, CDR1 is MNHEY and CDR2 is SMNVEV (reference sequence). With V trimmed by 4 bases and J by 11 bases, 9 bases remained unmatched.

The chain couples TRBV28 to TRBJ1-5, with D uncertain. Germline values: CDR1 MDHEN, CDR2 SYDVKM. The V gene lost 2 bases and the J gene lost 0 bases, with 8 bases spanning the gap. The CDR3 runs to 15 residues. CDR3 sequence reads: CASSLQTLSNQPQHF. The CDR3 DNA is TGTGCCAGCAGTTTACAGACACTTAGCAATCAGCCCCAGCATTTT.

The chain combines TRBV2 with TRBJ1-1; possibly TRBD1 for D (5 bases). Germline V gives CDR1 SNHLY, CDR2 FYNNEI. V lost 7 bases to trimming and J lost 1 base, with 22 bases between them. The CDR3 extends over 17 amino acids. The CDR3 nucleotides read TGTGCCAGCAATGGTGCGGCGGGGCTTCGAGGGAACACTGAAGCTTTCTTT. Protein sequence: CASNGAAGLRGNTEAFF. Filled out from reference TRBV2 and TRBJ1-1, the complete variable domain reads EPEVTQTPSHQVTQMGQEVILRCVPISNHLYFYWYRQILGQKVEFLVSFYNNEISEKSEIFDDQFSVERPDGSNFTLKIRSTKLEDSAMYFCASNGAAGLRGNTEAFFGQGTRLTVV.

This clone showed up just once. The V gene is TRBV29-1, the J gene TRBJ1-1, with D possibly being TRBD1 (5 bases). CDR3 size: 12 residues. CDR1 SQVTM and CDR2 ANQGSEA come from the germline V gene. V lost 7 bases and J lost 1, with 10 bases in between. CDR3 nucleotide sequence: TGCAGCGGGGGACGGTCGAACACTGAAGCTTTCTTT. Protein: CSGGRSNTEAFF.

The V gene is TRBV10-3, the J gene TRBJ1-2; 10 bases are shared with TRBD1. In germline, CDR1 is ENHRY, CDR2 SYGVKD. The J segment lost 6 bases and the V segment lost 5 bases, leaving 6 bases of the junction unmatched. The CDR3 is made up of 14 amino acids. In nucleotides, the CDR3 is TGTGCCATCAGTCCACGGGACAGGGGTCATGGCTACACCTTC. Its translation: CAISPRDRGHGYTF.

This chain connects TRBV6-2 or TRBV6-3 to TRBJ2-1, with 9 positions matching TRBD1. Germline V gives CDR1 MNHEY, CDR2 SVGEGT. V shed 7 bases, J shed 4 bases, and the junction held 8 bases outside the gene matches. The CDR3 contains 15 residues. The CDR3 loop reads CASTPGTGRYNEQFF. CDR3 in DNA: TGTGCCAGCACCCCAGGGACAGGGCGATACAATGAGCAGTTCTTC.

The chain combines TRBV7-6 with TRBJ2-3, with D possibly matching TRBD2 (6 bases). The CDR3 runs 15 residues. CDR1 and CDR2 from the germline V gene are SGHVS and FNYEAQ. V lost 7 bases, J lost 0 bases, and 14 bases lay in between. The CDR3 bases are TGTGCCAGCACCCCACTGAGCGGGAGCACAGATACGCAGTATTTT. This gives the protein CASTPLSGSTDTQYF. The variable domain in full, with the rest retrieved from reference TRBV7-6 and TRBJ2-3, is GAGVSQSPRYKVTKRGQDVALRCDPISGHVSLYWYRQALGQGPEFLTYFNYEAQQDKSGLPNDRFSAERPEGSISTLTIQRTEQRDSAMYRCASTPLSGSTDTQYFGPGTRLTVL.

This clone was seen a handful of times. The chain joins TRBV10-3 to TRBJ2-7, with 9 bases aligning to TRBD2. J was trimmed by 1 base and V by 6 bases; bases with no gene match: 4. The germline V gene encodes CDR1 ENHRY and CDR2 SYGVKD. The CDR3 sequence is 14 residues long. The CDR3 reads CAIRDTSGSYEQYF. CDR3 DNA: TGTGCCATCAGGGATACTAGCGGGTCCTACGAGCAGTACTTC.

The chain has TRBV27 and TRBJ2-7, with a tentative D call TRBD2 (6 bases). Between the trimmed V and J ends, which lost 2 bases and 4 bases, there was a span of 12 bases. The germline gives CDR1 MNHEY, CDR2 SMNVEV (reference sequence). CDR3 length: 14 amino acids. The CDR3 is CASSLQAGRYEQYF. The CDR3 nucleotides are TGTGCCAGCAGTTTACAGGCAGGGAGGTACGAGCAGTACTTC.